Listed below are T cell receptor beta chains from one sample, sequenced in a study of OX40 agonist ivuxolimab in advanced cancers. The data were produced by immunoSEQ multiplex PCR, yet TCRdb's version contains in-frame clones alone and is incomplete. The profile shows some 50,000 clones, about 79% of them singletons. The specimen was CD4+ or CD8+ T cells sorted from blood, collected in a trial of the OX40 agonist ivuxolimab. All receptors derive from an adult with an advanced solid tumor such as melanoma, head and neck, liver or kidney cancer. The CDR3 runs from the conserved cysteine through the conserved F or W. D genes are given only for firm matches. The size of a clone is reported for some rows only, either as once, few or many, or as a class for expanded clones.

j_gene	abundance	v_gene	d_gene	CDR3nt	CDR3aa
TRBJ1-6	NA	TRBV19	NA	TGTGCCAGTAGTTCCCGAGTCGGTTCACCCCTCCACTTT	CASSSRVGSPLHF
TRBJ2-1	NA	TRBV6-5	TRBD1	TGTGCCAGCAGCAGAGACAGGGACTACAATGAGCAGTTCTTC	CASSRDRDYNEQFF
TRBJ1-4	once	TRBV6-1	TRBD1	TGTGCCAGCAGTGAAAACGGTTGGCGGGACAGGACCTCTCTGTTTTTT	CASSENGWRDRTSLFF
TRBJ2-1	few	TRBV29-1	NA	TGCAGCGTGACCCCGCAACTTGAGCAGTTCTTC	CSVTPQLEQFF
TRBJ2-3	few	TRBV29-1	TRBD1	TGCAGCGACGACAGGGGCGGCACAGATACGCAGTATTTT	CSDDRGGTDTQYF
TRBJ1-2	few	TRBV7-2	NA	TGTGCCAGCAGCTTAGGGCTGAGGGGCTACACCTTC	CASSLGLRGYTF
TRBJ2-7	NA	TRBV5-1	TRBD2	TGCGCCAGCAGCCGGACTAGCGGGGCCTACGAGCAGTACTTC	CASSRTSGAYEQYF
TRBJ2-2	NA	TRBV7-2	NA	TGTGCCAGCAGCTTCGGGAAGCTCTATAACACCGGGGAGCTGTTTTTT	CASSFGKLYNTGELFF
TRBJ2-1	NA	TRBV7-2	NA	TGTGCCAGCAGCTTAGCTACTAGCTATGAGCAGTTCTTC	CASSLATSYEQFF
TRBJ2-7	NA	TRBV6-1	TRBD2	TGTGCCAGCAGTGAGGGACTAGCGGGAGTCGCACTCTACGAGCAGTACTTC	CASSEGLAGVALYEQYF
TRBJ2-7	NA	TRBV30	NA	TGTGCCTGGAGCACAAGCTCCTACGAGCAGTACTTC	CAWSTSSYEQYF
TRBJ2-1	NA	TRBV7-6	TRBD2	TGTGCCAGCAGCTTTGGGACTAGCGGGAGGGGAGGCAATGAGCAGTTCTTC	CASSFGTSGRGGNEQFF
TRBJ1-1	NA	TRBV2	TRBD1	TGTGCCAGCAGTGAGGGACAGGGAACTGAAGCTTTCTTT	CASSEGQGTEAFF
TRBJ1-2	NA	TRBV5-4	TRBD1	TGTGCCAGCAGATTAGGAACCAGGGGGCTTGGCTACACCTTC	CASRLGTRGLGYTF
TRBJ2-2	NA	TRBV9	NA	TGTGCCAGCAGCGTGCCGACTGGTCACGGCGGGGAGCTGTTTTTT	CASSVPTGHGGELFF
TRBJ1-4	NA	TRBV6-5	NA	TGTGCCAGCGGACAGCCAGCAACTAATGAAAAACTGTTTTTT	CASGQPATNEKLFF
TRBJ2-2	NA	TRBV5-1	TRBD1	TGCGCCAGCAGCTGGACAGGGGTTGTGACCGGGGAGCTGTTTTTT	CASSWTGVVTGELFF
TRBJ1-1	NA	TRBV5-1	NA	TGCGCCAGCAGCTTGGCAGGAAACACTGAAGCTTTCTTT	CASSLAGNTEAFF
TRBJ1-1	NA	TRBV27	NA	TGTGCCAGCAGTTCGTACAGGAGAAATTTGAACACTGAAGCTTTCTTT	CASSSYRRNLNTEAFF
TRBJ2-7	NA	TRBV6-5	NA	TGTGCCAGCAGTTACGGGCCGGGTTATTCTTACGAGCAGTACTTC	CASSYGPGYSYEQYF
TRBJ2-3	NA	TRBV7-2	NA	TGTGCCAGCAGCTTATGGGGGGTTGTTAGCACAGATACGCAGTATTTT	CASSLWGVVSTDTQYF
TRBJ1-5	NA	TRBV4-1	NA	TGCGCCAGCAGCGACGCGGGTCGAAATCAGCCCCAGCATTTT	CASSDAGRNQPQHF
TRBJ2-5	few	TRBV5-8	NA	TGTGCCAGCGATCCCCGGGGTAAAGAGACCCAGTACTTC	CASDPRGKETQYF
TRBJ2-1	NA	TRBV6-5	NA	TGTGCCAGCAGAATCAACAGGATCTCTTACAATGAGCAGTTCTTC	CASRINRISYNEQFF
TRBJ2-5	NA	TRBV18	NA	TGTGCCAGCTCACCAGGGGAGACCCAGTACTTC	CASSPGETQYF
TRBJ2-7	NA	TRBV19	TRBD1	TGTGCCAGTAGAACCACCGGGACAGGGGGGCTCTACGAGCAGTACTTC	CASRTTGTGGLYEQYF
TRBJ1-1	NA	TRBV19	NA	TGTGCCAGTAGTCCACTCGGGGAGAAGGGGAACACTGAAGCTTTCTTT	CASSPLGEKGNTEAFF